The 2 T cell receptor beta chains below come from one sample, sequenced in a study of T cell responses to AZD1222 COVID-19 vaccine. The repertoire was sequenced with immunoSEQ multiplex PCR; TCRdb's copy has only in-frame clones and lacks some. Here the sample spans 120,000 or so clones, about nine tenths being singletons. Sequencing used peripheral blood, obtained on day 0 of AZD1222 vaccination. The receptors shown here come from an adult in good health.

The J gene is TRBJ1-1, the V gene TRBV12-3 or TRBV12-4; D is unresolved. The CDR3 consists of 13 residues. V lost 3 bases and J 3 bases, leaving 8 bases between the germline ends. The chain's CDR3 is CASSLDLDTEAFF. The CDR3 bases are TGTGCCAGCAGTTTGGATCTGGACACTGAAGCTTTCTTT.

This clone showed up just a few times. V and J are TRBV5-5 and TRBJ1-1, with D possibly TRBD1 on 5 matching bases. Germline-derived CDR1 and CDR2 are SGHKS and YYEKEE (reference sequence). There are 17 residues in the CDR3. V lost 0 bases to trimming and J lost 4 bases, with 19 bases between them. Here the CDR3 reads CASSLGPVAGRSTEAFF. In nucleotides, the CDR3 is TGTGCCAGCAGCTTGGGACCCGTCGCGGGGCGAAGCACTGAAGCTTTCTTT.